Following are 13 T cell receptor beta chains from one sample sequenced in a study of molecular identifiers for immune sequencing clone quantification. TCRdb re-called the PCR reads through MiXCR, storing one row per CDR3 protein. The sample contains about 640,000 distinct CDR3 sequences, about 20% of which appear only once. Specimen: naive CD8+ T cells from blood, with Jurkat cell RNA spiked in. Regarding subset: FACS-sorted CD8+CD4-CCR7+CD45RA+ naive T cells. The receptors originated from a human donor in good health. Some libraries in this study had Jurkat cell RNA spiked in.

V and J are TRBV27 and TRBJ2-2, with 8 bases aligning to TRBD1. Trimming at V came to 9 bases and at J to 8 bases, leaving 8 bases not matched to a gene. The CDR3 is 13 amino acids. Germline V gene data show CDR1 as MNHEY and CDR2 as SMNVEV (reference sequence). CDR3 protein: CASTGTGSGELFF. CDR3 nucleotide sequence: TGTGCCAGTACCGGGACAGGTTCTGGGGAGCTGTTTTTT.

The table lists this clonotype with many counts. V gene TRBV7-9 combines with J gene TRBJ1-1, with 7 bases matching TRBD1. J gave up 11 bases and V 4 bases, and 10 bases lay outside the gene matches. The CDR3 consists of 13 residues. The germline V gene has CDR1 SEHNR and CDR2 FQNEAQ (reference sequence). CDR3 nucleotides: TGTGCCAGCAGCTCGGAGACAGGGACATTGGCTTTCTTT. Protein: CASSSETGTLAFF. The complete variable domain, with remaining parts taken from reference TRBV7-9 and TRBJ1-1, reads DTGVSQNPRHKITKRGQNVTFRCDPISEHNRLYWYRQTLGQGPEFLTYFQNEAQLEKSRLLSDRFSAERPKGSFSTLEIQRTEQGDSAMYLCASSSETGTLAFFGQGTRLTVV.

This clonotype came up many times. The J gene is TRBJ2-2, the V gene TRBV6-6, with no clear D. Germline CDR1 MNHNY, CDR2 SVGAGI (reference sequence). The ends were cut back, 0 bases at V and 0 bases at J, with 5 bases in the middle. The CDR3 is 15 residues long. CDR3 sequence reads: CASSYSTPNTGELFF. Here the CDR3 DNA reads TGTGCCAGCAGTTACTCGACACCGAACACCGGGGAGCTGTTTTTT.

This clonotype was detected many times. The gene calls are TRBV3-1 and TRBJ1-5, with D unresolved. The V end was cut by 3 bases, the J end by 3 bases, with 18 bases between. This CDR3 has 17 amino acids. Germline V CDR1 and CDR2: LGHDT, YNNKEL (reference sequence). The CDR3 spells CASSQGVRYFDNQPQHF. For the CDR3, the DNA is TGTGCCAGCAGCCAGGGAGTTCGGTACTTCGACAATCAGCCCCAGCATTTT.

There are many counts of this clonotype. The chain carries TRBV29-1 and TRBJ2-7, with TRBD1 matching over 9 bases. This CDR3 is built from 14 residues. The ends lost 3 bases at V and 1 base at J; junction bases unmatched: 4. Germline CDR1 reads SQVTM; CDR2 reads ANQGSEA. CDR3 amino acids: CSVDQGQGSYEQYF. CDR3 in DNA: TGCAGCGTTGACCAGGGACAGGGTTCCTACGAGCAGTACTTC.

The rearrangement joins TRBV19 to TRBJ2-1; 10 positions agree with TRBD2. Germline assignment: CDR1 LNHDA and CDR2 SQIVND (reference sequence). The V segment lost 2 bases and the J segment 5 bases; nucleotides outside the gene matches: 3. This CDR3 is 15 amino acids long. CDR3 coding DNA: TGTGCCAGTAGTATACCTAGCGGGGGTAACAATGAGCAGTTCTTC. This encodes CASSIPSGGNNEQFF.

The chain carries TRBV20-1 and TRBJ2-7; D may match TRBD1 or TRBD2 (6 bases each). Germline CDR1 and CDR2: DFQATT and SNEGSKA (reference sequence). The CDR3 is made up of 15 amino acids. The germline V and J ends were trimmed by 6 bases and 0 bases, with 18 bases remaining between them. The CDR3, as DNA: TGCAGTGCCGGGGGTGGGGGCACGAGCTCCTACGAGCAGTACTTC. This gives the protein CSAGGGGTSSYEQYF.

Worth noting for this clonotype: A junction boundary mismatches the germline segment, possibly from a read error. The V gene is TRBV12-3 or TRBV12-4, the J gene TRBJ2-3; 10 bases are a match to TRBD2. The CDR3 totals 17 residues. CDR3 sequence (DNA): TGTGCCGGCAGCTTACTACTAGCGGGGTCCTACACAGATACGCAGTATTTT. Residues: CAGSLLLAGSYTDTQYF.

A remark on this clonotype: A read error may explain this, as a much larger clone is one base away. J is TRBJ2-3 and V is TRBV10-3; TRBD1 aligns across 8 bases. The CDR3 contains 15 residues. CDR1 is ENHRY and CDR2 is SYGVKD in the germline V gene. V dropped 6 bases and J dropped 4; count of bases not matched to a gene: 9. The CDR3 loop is CAISSRIQGADTQYF. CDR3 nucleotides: TGTGCCATCAGCAGTAGGATACAGGGGGCAGATACGCAGTATTTT.

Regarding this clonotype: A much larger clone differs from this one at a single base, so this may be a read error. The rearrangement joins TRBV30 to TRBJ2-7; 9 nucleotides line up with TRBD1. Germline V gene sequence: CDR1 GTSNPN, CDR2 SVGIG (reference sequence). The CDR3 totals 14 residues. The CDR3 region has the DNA TGTACCTGGGGACAGGGCTCGGGAACCTACGAGCAGTACTTC. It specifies CTWGQGSGTYEQYF.

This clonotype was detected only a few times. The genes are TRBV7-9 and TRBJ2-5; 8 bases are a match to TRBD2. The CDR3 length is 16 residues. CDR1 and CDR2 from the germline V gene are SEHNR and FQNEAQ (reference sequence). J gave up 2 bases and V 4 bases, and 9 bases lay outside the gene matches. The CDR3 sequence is CASSWFTSGPQETQYF. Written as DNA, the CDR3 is TGTGCCAGCAGCTGGTTCACTAGCGGCCCACAAGAGACCCAGTACTTC.

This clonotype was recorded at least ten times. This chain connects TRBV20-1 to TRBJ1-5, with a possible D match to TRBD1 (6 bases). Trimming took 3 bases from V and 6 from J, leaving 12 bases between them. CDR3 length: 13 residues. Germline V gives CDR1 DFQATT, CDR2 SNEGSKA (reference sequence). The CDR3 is CSASTGRFQPQHF. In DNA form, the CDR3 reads TGCAGTGCTAGTACAGGGAGATTTCAGCCCCAGCATTTT.

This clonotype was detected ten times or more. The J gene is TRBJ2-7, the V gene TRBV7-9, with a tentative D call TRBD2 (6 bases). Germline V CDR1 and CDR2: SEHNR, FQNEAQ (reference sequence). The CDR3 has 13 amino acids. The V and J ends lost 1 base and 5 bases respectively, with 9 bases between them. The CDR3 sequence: CASSLGRGDEQYF. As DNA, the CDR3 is TGTGCCAGCAGCTTAGGGCGGGGCGACGAGCAGTACTTC.